Shown below are 27 T cell receptor beta chains from a single sample sequenced in a study of blood T cell repertoires in COVID-19. Profiled with immunoSEQ multiplex PCR; TCRdb holds only in-frame clones, not every one. The table lists around 220,000 clones, roughly 80% of them singletons, with 8% to 10% in the top ten. Sample: peripheral blood. The receptors stem from a woman at least 80 years old with COVID-19, enrolled during active disease.

V usage is TRBV30 and J usage is TRBJ2-1, with a possible D match to TRBD1 (5 bases). The V gene lost 2 bases and the J gene lost 8 bases, with 13 bases spanning the gap. The CDR3 runs 13 residues. The germline V gene has CDR1 GTSNPN and CDR2 SVGIG (reference sequence). CDR3 DNA sequence: TGTGCCTGGAGTCCCAGGGTATGGGATGAGCAGTTCTTC. Protein sequence: CAWSPRVWDEQFF.

This clone was seen more than once but under ten times. This chain links TRBV12-3 or TRBV12-4 with TRBJ1-2; D not certain. This CDR3 has 13 residues. V was cut by 7 bases and J by 6 bases, with 15 bases left in between. The CDR3 loop reads CASNLGTAHGYTF. The CDR3 DNA reads as TGTGCCAGCAACCTGGGTACAGCACATGGCTACACCTTC.

This chain uses TRBV2 with TRBJ2-2, with a weak D call TRBD2 (6 bases). V lost 4 bases to trimming and J lost 4 bases, with 13 bases between them. The CDR3 sequence is 15 residues long. Looked up from germline, CDR1 is SNHLY and CDR2 is FYNNEI. Here the CDR3 reads CASSARDPSTGELFF. The CDR3 DNA sequence: TGTGCCAGCAGTGCGCGGGACCCGAGCACCGGGGAGCTGTTTTTT.

The rearrangement joins TRBV7-9 to TRBJ2-5; 7 bases are shared with TRBD2. The CDR3 length is 14 residues. Germline CDR1 SEHNR, CDR2 FQNEAQ (reference sequence). The J segment lost 4 bases and the V segment lost 7 bases, leaving 9 bases of the junction unmatched. CDR3 in amino acids: CASTAGGILETQYF. CDR3 bases: TGTGCCAGCACCGCCGGGGGGATCCTAGAGACCCAGTACTTC.

In its sample, this clone was seen once. The CDR3 DNA follows: TGTGCCATCAGTGTGGGGGGGGGAAGTTTCCCCTACACTGAAGCTTTCTTT. This gives the protein CAISVGGGSFPYTEAFF. The chain has TRBV10-3 and TRBJ1-1; possible D gene TRBD1, 5 bases. The CDR3 is made up of 17 amino acids. Trimming removed 4 bases at V and 3 bases at J, with 21 bases between. Germline V CDR1 and CDR2: ENHRY, SYGVKD.

This clone occurred once. The rearrangement links TRBV4-2 to TRBJ2-5; 8 bases align to TRBD2. The CDR3 extends over 14 amino acids. Germline CDR1 and CDR2: LGHNA and YNFKEQ. After removal of 1 base from V and 5 bases from J, the junction contained 3 bases not matched to a gene. The CDR3 DNA reads as TGTGCCAGCAGCCAAGCGGGAGGGACTGAGACCCAGTACTTC. Translating it yields CASSQAGGTETQYF.

This rearrangement joins TRBV18 to TRBJ1-6, with 7 bases that match TRBD1. This CDR3 region has 12 residues. Germline V gene sequence: CDR1 KGHSH, CDR2 LQKENI. After removal of 5 bases from V and 17 bases from J, the junction contained 9 bases not matched to a gene. This CDR3 is CASSADRALIHF. The CDR3 coding sequence is TGTGCCAGCTCAGCAGACAGGGCCCTAATCCACTTT.

The J gene is TRBJ1-5, the V gene TRBV5-1; D remains ambiguous. Germline V gives CDR1 SGHRS, CDR2 YFSETQ. This CDR3 is built from 15 residues. Trimming took 1 base from V and 1 from J, leaving 9 bases between them. The CDR3 DNA sequence: TGCGCCAGCAGCTTGCTTGGAGGGAGCAATCAGCCCCAGCATTTT. This encodes CASSLLGGSNQPQHF.

DNA of the CDR3: TGTGCCAGCAGTGACTCGAAAGTTGTGCCTGAGTGGTCTGAAGCTTTCTTT. Translated: CASSDSKVVPEWSEAFF. The chain is built from TRBV6-4 and TRBJ1-1; no clear D. This CDR3 region has 17 residues. Germline V lookup: CDR1 MRHNA, CDR2 SNTAGT. V was cut by 0 bases and J by 6 bases, with 20 bases left in between.

The CDR3 sequence is CATSEGDTYNEQFF. In DNA form, the CDR3 reads TGTGCCACCAGTGAGGGGGACACCTACAATGAGCAGTTCTTC. The chain is built from TRBV24-1 and TRBJ2-1; possible D gene TRBD1, 6 bases. V lost 4 bases and J 2 bases, leaving 8 bases between the germline ends. The germline CDR1 and CDR2 sequences are KGHDR and SFDVKD. This CDR3 has 14 amino acids.

This clone occurred a few times. This chain uses TRBV27 with TRBJ2-7; 7 bases match TRBD2. Germline V gene lookup returns CDR1 MNHEY and CDR2 SMNVEV (reference sequence). The CDR3 loop spans 15 amino acids. J lost 1 base, V lost 6 bases, and 9 bases had no gene match. In DNA form, the CDR3 reads TGTGCCAGCAGCCTTTCGAGCGGGAAGTCCTACGAGCAGTACTTC. Its translation: CASSLSSGKSYEQYF.

The chain links TRBV6-6 to TRBJ2-7, with 7 nucleotides matching TRBD2. Germline CDR1 is MNHNY and CDR2 is SVGAGI (reference sequence). The CDR3 runs to 14 residues. The J segment lost 3 bases and the V segment lost 5 bases, leaving 7 bases of the junction unmatched. The CDR3 here is CASSKLAIGYEQYF. In DNA, the CDR3 is TGTGCCAGCAGTAAACTAGCGATTGGCTACGAGCAGTACTTC.

CDR3: CASSIGTQGNEQFF. The CDR3 region has the DNA TGTGCCAGTAGTATAGGGACGCAGGGGAATGAGCAGTTCTTC. This rearrangement joins TRBV19 to TRBJ2-1; tentative D call: TRBD1 (6 bases). The V and J ends lost 1 base and 7 bases respectively, with 11 bases between them. Per the germline V gene, CDR1 is LNHDA and CDR2 is SQIVND (reference sequence). This CDR3 is 14 amino acids long.

The chain carries TRBV5-1 and TRBJ1-1, with 9 bases matching TRBD1. The V and J ends lost 0 bases and 4 bases, in that order; junction bases with no gene match: 4. Germline loops: CDR1 SGHRS, CDR2 YFSETQ. The CDR3 consists of 15 residues. CDR3 coding DNA: TGCGCCAGCAGCTTGGGGACAGGGGTAGGCACTGAAGCTTTCTTT. It yields the protein CASSLGTGVGTEAFF.

The chain has TRBV19 and TRBJ1-5; maybe TRBD1 (5 bases). There are 15 residues in the CDR3. Germline V gives CDR1 LNHDA, CDR2 SQIVND (reference sequence). V dropped 4 bases and J dropped 3 bases, with 13 bases sitting between them. The CDR3 here is CASSTRGRSNQPQHF. Written as DNA, the CDR3 is TGTGCCAGTAGTACAAGGGGAAGGTCCAATCAGCCCCAGCATTTT.

The chain recombines TRBV12-1 with TRBJ1-2. TRBV12-1 is annotated as a pseudogene. This CDR3 has 17 residues. The CDR3 DNA sequence: TGTGCCAGCAGCCTTCACAACTTCAGGGAGGAGAACTATGGCTACACCTTC. The encoded protein is CASSLHNFREENYGYTF.

The chain has TRBV24-1 and TRBJ2-3, with 7 bases fitting TRBD2. The germline V gene encodes CDR1 KGHDR and CDR2 SFDVKD. The length of the CDR3 is 16 residues. Trimming removed 4 bases from V and 2 bases from J; junction bases left unmatched: 8. The CDR3 nucleotides read TGTGCCACCAGTGAGTCTAGCGGAATAAACACAGATACGCAGTATTTT. Translated, it gives CATSESSGINTDTQYF.

The chain employs TRBV7-3 and TRBJ2-1, with a weak D call TRBD1 (5 bases). Trimming pared 0 bases from V and 9 bases from J, leaving 12 bases between. This CDR3 has 14 amino acids. CDR1 is SGHTA, CDR2 FQGTGA, per germline. The CDR3 bases are TGTGCCAGCAGCTTAACTCTGGCTACAGGTGAGCAGTTCTTC. Protein: CASSLTLATGEQFF. The full variable domain, with the rest looked up from reference TRBV7-3 and TRBJ2-1, is GAGVSQTPSNKVTEKGKYVELRCDPISGHTALYWYRQSLGQGPEFLIYFQGTGAADDSGLPNDRFFAVRPEGSVSTLKIQRTERGDSAVYLCASSLTLATGEQFFGPGTRLTVL.

Here the CDR3 reads CASRSRGGATDTQYF. As DNA, the CDR3 is TGTGCCAGCAGATCCCGCGGCGGGGCCACAGATACGCAGTATTTT. J is TRBJ2-3 and V is TRBV2; tentative D call: TRBD2 (6 bases). Germline V gives CDR1 SNHLY, CDR2 FYNNEI. The CDR3 is 15 residues long. Trimming took 6 bases from V and 2 from J, leaving 15 bases between them. The full variable domain, its missing parts supplied by reference TRBV2 and TRBJ2-3, is EPEVTQTPSHQVTQMGQEVILRCVPISNHLYFYWYRQILGQKVEFLVSFYNNEISEKSEIFDDQFSVERPDGSNFTLKIRSTKLEDSAMYFCASRSRGGATDTQYFGPGTRLTVL.

The chain has TRBV3-1 (or the pseudogene TRBV3-2) and TRBJ1-6, with TRBD1 identical over 7 bases. This CDR3 comprises 13 residues. The J segment lost 5 bases and the V segment lost 8 bases, leaving 3 bases of the junction unmatched. The germline gives CDR1 LGHDT, CDR2 YNNKEL (reference sequence). The CDR3 DNA follows: TGTGCCAGCCGGACAGGCGATAATTCACCCCTCCACTTT. Amino acids: CASRTGDNSPLHF.

The gene calls are TRBV5-1 and TRBJ2-5; TRBD1 matches 8 bases. This CDR3 has 15 amino acids. The germline V gene encodes CDR1 SGHRS and CDR2 YFSETQ. V lost 0 bases and J lost 4; bases outside the gene matches: 5. In DNA form, the CDR3 reads TGCGCCAGCAGCTTGGAGGGCAGGGGGCCAGAGACCCAGTACTTC. Protein product: CASSLEGRGPETQYF.

V usage is TRBV7-3 and J usage is TRBJ2-1; 10 nucleotides match TRBD2. The V gene's germline CDR1 is SGHTA and CDR2 FQGTGA. With 4 bases clipped from V and 4 bases from J, the junction kept 4 bases outside the gene matches. The CDR3 extends over 15 amino acids. The CDR3 loop reads CASSSGTSAYNEQFF. The CDR3, as DNA: TGTGCCAGCAGCTCCGGGACTAGCGCATACAATGAGCAGTTCTTC.

The genes are TRBV5-1 and TRBJ1-1, with D possibly being TRBD1 (5 bases). Trimming took 3 bases from V and 5 from J, leaving 17 bases between them. Germline-derived CDR1 and CDR2 are SGHRS and YFSETQ. CDR3 size: 15 residues. The CDR3 region is CASSSSGFIGTEAFF. For the CDR3, the DNA is TGCGCCAGCAGCTCATCAGGGTTCATTGGAACTGAAGCTTTCTTT.

The rearrangement joins TRBV9 to TRBJ2-2; 8 nucleotides line up with TRBD2. The CDR3 sequence is 16 residues long. Looked up from germline, CDR1 is SGDLS and CDR2 is YYNGEE. The ends lost 0 bases at V and 6 bases at J; junction bases unmatched: 7. The CDR3 nucleotides are TGTGCCAGCAGCGTAGAGCCGGGAGGGCCCCCCGGGGAGCTGTTTTTT. Its protein is CASSVEPGGPPGELFF.

This chain links TRBV5-1 with TRBJ2-5; D is possibly TRBD1 (6 bases). Between the trimmed V and J ends, which lost 4 bases and 2 bases, there was a span of 12 bases. The CDR3 is made up of 14 amino acids. Germline V gene sequence: CDR1 SGHRS, CDR2 YFSETQ. The CDR3: CASSTGTPQETQYF. The CDR3 nucleotides are TGCGCCAGCAGCACTGGGACACCGCAAGAGACCCAGTACTTC.

The chain carries TRBV20-1 and TRBJ1-5; no clear D. Deletions cut 3 bases from V and 0 bases from J, with 9 bases between. The CDR3 contains 14 residues. Germline-derived CDR1 and CDR2 are DFQATT and SNEGSKA (reference sequence). CDR3 amino acids: CSASFSDSNQPQHF. DNA of the CDR3: TGCAGTGCTAGTTTCAGTGATAGCAATCAGCCCCAGCATTTT.

The rearrangement uses TRBV6-5 and TRBJ2-6; tentatively, D is TRBD2 (6 bases). The CDR3 spans 14 residues. Trimming cost V 6 bases and J 0 bases, with 6 bases left between them. The germline CDR1 and CDR2 sequences are MNHEY and SVGAGI. CDR3 coding DNA: TGTGCCAGCAGGGGGGGCTCTGGGGCCAACGTCCTGACTTTC. Translated: CASRGGSGANVLTF.